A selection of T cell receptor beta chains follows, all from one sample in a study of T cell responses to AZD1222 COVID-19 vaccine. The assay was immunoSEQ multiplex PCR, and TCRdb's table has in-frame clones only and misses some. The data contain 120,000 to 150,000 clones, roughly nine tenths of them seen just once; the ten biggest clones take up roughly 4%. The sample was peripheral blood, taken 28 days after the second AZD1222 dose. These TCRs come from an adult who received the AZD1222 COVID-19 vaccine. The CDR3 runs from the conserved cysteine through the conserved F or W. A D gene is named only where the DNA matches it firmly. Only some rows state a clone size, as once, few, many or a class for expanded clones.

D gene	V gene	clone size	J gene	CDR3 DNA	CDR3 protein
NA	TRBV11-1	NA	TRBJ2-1	TGTGCCAGCAGCCTGACGGACGGCTCCTACAATGAGCAGTTCTTC	CASSLTDGSYNEQFF
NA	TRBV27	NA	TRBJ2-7	TGTGCCAGGACCGGGTCGGGGGAGCAGTACTTC	CARTGSGEQYF
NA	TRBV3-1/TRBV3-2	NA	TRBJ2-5	TGTGCCAGCTTCGGAGGCCCAGAGACCCAGTACTTC	CASFGGPETQYF
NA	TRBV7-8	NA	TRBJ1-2	TGTGCCAGCAGCTCGTGGGGGGTAGGAGGCTATGGCTACACCTTC	CASSSWGVGGYGYTF
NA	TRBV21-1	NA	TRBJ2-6	TGTGCCAGCAGCACGGGGGTCGGCACTCCTGGGGCCAACGTCCTGACTTTC	CASSTGVGTPGANVLTF
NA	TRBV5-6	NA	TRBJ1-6	TGTGCCAGCAGCTTGCCCTCTAGGGGATCACCCCTCCACTTT	CASSLPSRGSPLHF
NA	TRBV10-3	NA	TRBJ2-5	TGTGCCATCAGTGAGCTGGGGGAGACCCAGTACTTC	CAISELGETQYF
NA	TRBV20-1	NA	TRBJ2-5	TGCAGTGCTAGAGGGGGAGAGACCCAGTACTTC	CSARGGETQYF
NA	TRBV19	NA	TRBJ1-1	TGTGCCAGTAGTATCGGGGCACCGGGGACTGAAGCTTTCTTT	CASSIGAPGTEAFF
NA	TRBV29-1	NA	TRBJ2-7	TGCAGCGTTGGTGGGTACTACGAGCAGTACTTC	CSVGGYYEQYF
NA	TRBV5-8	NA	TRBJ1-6	TGTGCCAGCAGCCCACCGAGATCGTATTCACCCCTCCACTTT	CASSPPRSYSPLHF
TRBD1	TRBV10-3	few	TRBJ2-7	TGTGCCATCAGTGAGAGACAGGGCGACGAGCAGTACTTC	CAISERQGDEQYF
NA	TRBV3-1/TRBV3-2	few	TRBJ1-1	TGTGCCAGCAGCCAAGGAGGGAAAGCTTTCTTT	CASSQGGKAFF
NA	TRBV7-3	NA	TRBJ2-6	TGTGCCAGCAGCTTAGACCCCGCAGCCTCCTCTGGGGCCAACGTCCTGACTTTC	CASSLDPAASSGANVLTF
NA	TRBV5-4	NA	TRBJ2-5	TGTGCCAGCAGCTTGGGCATCGGGGAGAATACCCAGTACTTC	CASSLGIGENTQYF
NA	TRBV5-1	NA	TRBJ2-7	TGCGCCAGCAGCTTGAGGGACCCACCCTACGAGCAGTACTTC	CASSLRDPPYEQYF
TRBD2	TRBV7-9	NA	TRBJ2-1	TGTGCCAGCAGCTTAACTCCTAGCGGGGGTTACAATGAGCAGTTCTTC	CASSLTPSGGYNEQFF
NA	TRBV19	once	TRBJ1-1	TGTGCCAGTAGCCCGGGGATCTCTGAAGCTTTCTTT	CASSPGISEAFF
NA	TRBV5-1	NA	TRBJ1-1	TGCGCCAGCAGCTTGGCCCGCAGGGAAAACACTGAAGCTTTCTTT	CASSLARRENTEAFF
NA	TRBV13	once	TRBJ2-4	TGTGCCAGCAGCTTAGGGTCTTTGGCCAAAAACATTCAGTACTTC	CASSLGSLAKNIQYF
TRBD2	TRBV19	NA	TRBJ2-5	TGTGCCAGTAGTATAATCGGCGGGAGAGAGACCCAGTACTTC	CASSIIGGRETQYF
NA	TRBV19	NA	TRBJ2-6	TGTGCCAGTAGTCGGGGGTCTGGGGCCAACGTCCTGACTTTC	CASSRGSGANVLTF
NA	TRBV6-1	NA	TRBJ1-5	TGTGCCAGCAGTGATAACGGGGGTCAGCCCCAGCATTTT	CASSDNGGQPQHF
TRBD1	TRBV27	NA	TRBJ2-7	TGTGCCAGCAGTTTATCCCGACGGACAGGCCTCTCCTACGAGCAGTACTTC	CASSLSRRTGLSYEQYF
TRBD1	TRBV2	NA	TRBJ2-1	TGTGCCAGCACTGGGACAGGGGGCAATGAGCAGTTCTTC	CASTGTGGNEQFF
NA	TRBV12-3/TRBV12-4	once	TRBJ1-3	TGTGCCAGCCTAGGAGGTGGAAACACCATATATTTT	CASLGGGNTIYF
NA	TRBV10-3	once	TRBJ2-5	TGTGCCATCAGTGACTGGGAGACCCAGTACTTC	CAISDWETQYF
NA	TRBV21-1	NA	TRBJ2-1	TGTGCCAGCAGCCTTAAGACTAGCGGGGGAAACAATGAGCAGTTCTTC	CASSLKTSGGNNEQFF
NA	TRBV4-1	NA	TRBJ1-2	TGCGCCAGCAGCCAAGATTGGGGGACCTATGGCTACACCTTC	CASSQDWGTYGYTF
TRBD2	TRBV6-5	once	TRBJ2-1	TGTGCCAGCAGCATAGGGGCTAGCGGTTACAATGAGCAGTTCTTC	CASSIGASGYNEQFF
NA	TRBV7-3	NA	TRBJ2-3	TGTGCCAGCAGCTCCGGGGTCGGCACAGATACGCAGTATTTT	CASSSGVGTDTQYF
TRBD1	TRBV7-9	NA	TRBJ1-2	TGTGCCAGCAGCTTCTCCCAGGGGGCTATCTATGGCTACACCTTC	CASSFSQGAIYGYTF
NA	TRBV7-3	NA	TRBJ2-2	TGTGCCAGCAGCATAAAAGCGGGCGGGGAGCTGTTTTTT	CASSIKAGGELFF
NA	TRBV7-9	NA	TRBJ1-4	TGTGCCAGCAGCTTCCGGGGCGGGAATGAAAAACTGTTTTTT	CASSFRGGNEKLFF
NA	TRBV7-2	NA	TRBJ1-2	TGTGCCAGCAGCCCGGGGGGCGGGAGGCCCCTACATGGCTACACCTTC	CASSPGGGRPLHGYTF
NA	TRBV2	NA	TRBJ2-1	TGTGCCACCGAGGACCTCAGCAATGAGCAGTTCTTC	CATEDLSNEQFF
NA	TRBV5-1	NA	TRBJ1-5	TGCGCCAGCAGCTTCCTAGCCCCGAATCAGCCCCAGCATTTT	CASSFLAPNQPQHF
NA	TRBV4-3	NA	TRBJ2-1	TGCGCCAGCAGCCAAGAAAGGAGGATACAGATTACCGACAATGAGCAGTTCTTC	CASSQERRIQITDNEQFF
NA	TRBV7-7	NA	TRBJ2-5	TGTGCTAGCAGCCCCGGGGGGCCCAGAGTAACCCAGTACTTC	CASSPGGPRVTQYF
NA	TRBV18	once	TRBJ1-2	TGTGCCAGCTCACCAAGAATACTTCAGGTCTATGGCTACACCTTC	CASSPRILQVYGYTF
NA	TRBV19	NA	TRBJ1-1	TGTGCCAGTAAGGAGACAGGACCTGGTACTGAAGCTTTCTTT	CASKETGPGTEAFF
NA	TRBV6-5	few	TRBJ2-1	TGTGCCAGCAGTTTGGGCAGGGCCTACAATGAGCAGTTCTTC	CASSLGRAYNEQFF
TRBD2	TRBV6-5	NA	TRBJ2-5	TGTGCCAGCACAAGGGAAGCGCGGGGGGCCCAGTACTTC	CASTREARGAQYF